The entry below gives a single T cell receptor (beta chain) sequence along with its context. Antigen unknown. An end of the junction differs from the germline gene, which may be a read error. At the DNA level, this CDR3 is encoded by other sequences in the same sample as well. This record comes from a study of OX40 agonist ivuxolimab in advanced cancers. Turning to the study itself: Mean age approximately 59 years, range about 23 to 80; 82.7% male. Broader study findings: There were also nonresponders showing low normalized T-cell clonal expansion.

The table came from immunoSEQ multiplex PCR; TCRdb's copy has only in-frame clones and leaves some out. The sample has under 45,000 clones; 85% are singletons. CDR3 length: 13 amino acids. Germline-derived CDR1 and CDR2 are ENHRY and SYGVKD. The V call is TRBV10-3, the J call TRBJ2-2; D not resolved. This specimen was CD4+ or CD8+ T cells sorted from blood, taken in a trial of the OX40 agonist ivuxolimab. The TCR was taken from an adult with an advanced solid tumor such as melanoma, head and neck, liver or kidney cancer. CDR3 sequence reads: CAISDSSTGELFF. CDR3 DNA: TGCGCCATCAGTGACTCCAGCACCGGGGAGCTGTTTTTT.